A single sample gave rise to the 30 T cell receptor beta chains below, sequenced in a study of graft-versus-host responses after intestinal transplantation. Their antigen targets remain unknown. Libraries were prepared by immunoSEQ multiplex PCR; TCRdb keeps only in-frame clonotypes and omits some of them. Seen here are some 100,000 clones, roughly 87% observed once, and the top ten hold 0.95%. Sequenced here: unstimulated CD4+ T cells sorted from spleen or lymph node cells, sampled before transplant. These receptors originate from a human donor who was the organ donor for an intestinal transplant.

The chain employs TRBV30 and TRBJ2-7; D could derive from TRBD1 or TRBD2 (5 bases each). V lost 0 bases and J 2 bases, leaving 11 bases between the germline ends. Germline lookup yields CDR1 GTSNPN and CDR2 SVGIG (reference sequence). The CDR3 has 14 residues. In nucleotides, the CDR3 is TGTGCCTGGAGTGTAGGTTTGGGGGCCTACGAGCAGTACTTC. Translating gives CAWSVGLGAYEQYF.

The chain is built from TRBV4-2 and TRBJ2-7; 9 bases map to TRBD2. The CDR3 runs 16 residues. Germline CDR1 reads LGHNA; CDR2 reads YNFKEQ. J gave up 6 bases and V 0 bases, and 9 bases lay outside the gene matches. The CDR3 DNA is TGTGCCAGCAGCCAAGAGGAGGGCGGGGGGGCATCCGAGCAGTACTTC. Its translation: CASSQEEGGGASEQYF.

J is TRBJ1-2 and V is TRBV30; D remains ambiguous. This CDR3 contains 13 residues. V was shortened by 2 bases and J by 5 bases, with 12 bases between the two germline ends. CDR1 and CDR2 from the germline V gene are GTSNPN and SVGIG (reference sequence). The CDR3: CAWSRGQRYGYTF. CDR3 sequence (DNA): TGTGCCTGGAGTAGAGGGCAGAGATATGGCTACACCTTC.

The chain joins TRBV7-2 to TRBJ1-1; D remains ambiguous. Germline-derived CDR1 and CDR2 are SGHTA and FQGNSA. There are 12 residues in the CDR3. V was clipped by 2 bases and J by 4 bases, with 5 bases between them. This CDR3 is CASSLWGTEAFF. The CDR3 bases are TGTGCCAGCAGCTTATGGGGCACTGAAGCTTTCTTT.

The chain couples TRBV5-6 to TRBJ2-1, with TRBD2 as a possible D gene (6 bases). This CDR3 comprises 14 residues. V gave up 0 bases and J gave up 2 bases, with 6 bases separating them. Germline V gene lookup returns CDR1 SGHDT and CDR2 YYEEEE. CDR3 nucleotide sequence: TGTGCCAGCAGCTTGGGACTAGCCTACAATGAGCAGTTCTTC. It is translated as CASSLGLAYNEQFF.

The chain has TRBV30 and TRBJ2-3; D ambiguous. The CDR3 has 13 residues. V was clipped by 0 bases and J by 4 bases, with 8 bases between them. CDR1 and CDR2 (germline): GTSNPN, SVGIG (reference sequence). CDR3 region: CAWSVTWADTQYF. CDR3 DNA sequence: TGTGCCTGGAGTGTTACGTGGGCAGATACGCAGTATTTT.

V and J are TRBV10-3 and TRBJ1-3; D remains unclear. Germline V lookup: CDR1 ENHRY, CDR2 SYGVKD. V lost 5 bases, J lost 4 bases, and 6 bases lay in between. CDR3 size: 12 residues. In DNA, the CDR3 is TGTGCCATCAGTTATACAGGAAACACCATATATTTT. Translation gives CAISYTGNTIYF.

The rearrangement uses TRBV5-1 and TRBJ2-1; D is unresolved. Between the trimmed V and J ends, which lost 0 bases and 3 bases, there was a span of 7 bases. Germline V CDR1 and CDR2: SGHRS, YFSETQ. The CDR3 spans 14 residues. The CDR3 region has the DNA TGCGCCAGCAGCTTGGCCGAAAGCTACAATGAGCAGTTCTTC. It encodes CASSLAESYNEQFF.

This chain joins TRBV2 and TRBJ2-4; 8 bases map to TRBD2. J lost 6 bases, V lost 3 bases, and 4 bases had no gene match. Looked up from germline, CDR1 is SNHLY and CDR2 is FYNNEI. The CDR3 covers 14 residues. The CDR3 nucleotides are TGTGCCAGCAGTGAGCCGGGGGGGCCAAACATTCAGTACTTC. Its translation: CASSEPGGPNIQYF.

This clone was picked up a small number of times. V usage is TRBV7-9 and J usage is TRBJ2-5; D is perhaps TRBD2 (6 bases). V lost 5 bases and J lost 4, with 14 bases in between. CDR3 length: 14 residues. Germline loops: CDR1 SEHNR, CDR2 FQNEAQ (reference sequence). Here the CDR3 DNA reads TGTGCCAGCAGCCTAGGGACTGGGCCAGAGACCCAGTACTTC. This codes for CASSLGTGPETQYF.

The count of this clone is one. This chain connects TRBV10-3 to TRBJ1-1; perhaps TRBD1 as D (6 bases). Germline CDR1 reads ENHRY; CDR2 reads SYGVKD. CDR3 size: 15 residues. Trimming pared 6 bases from V and 0 bases from J, leaving 14 bases between. The CDR3 here is CAIRIGQSMNTEAFF. For the CDR3, the DNA is TGTGCCATCAGAATTGGACAGAGCATGAACACTGAAGCTTTCTTT.

The chain has TRBV29-1 and TRBJ2-1, with 8 bases that match TRBD1. CDR1 is SQVTM, CDR2 ANQGSEA, per germline. The CDR3 runs 13 residues. J was trimmed by 3 bases and V by 6 bases; bases with no gene match: 4. CDR3: CSVWTGHYNEQFF. CDR3 coding DNA: TGCAGCGTGTGGACAGGGCACTACAATGAGCAGTTCTTC.

This sequence joins TRBV18 and TRBJ2-7; D is perhaps TRBD1 (7 bases). CDR1 and CDR2 (germline): KGHSH, LQKENI. With 2 bases removed from V and 1 base from J, the gap between germline ends came to 9 bases. The CDR3 runs 14 residues. The CDR3 sequence: CASSPAGGSYEQYF. The CDR3 DNA is TGTGCCAGCTCACCAGCAGGGGGGTCCTACGAGCAGTACTTC.

V usage is TRBV30 and J usage is TRBJ1-6, with TRBD1 matching over 8 bases. With 5 bases clipped from V and 9 bases from J, the junction kept 6 bases outside the gene matches. Germline V gene lookup returns CDR1 GTSNPN and CDR2 SVGIG (reference sequence). The CDR3 length is 13 residues. CDR3 nucleotides: TGTGCCTGGTCACAGGGGGTTGGTTCACCCCTCCACTTT. Residues: CAWSQGVGSPLHF.

The table lists this clone with a few counts. CDR3 residues: CASSLRDTTMAFF. DNA for the CDR3: TGTGCCAGCAGTCTCCGCGACACCACTATGGCTTTCTTT. The chain uses TRBV27 and TRBJ1-1; D remains unclear. Per germline, CDR1 MNHEY and CDR2 SMNVEV (reference sequence). Deletions cut 5 bases from V and 11 bases from J, with 18 bases between. CDR3 length: 13 residues.

This clone was seen only once. V usage is TRBV2 and J usage is TRBJ2-2, with unresolved D. Looked up from germline, CDR1 is SNHLY and CDR2 is FYNNEI. V dropped 3 bases and J dropped 4 bases, with 15 bases sitting between them. CDR3 length: 16 residues. CDR3 in amino acids: CASSDWVSLGTGELFF. In DNA, the CDR3 is TGTGCCAGCAGTGACTGGGTTAGCCTGGGCACCGGGGAGCTGTTTTTT.

The chain links TRBV2 to TRBJ1-2, with D possibly being TRBD1 (6 bases). Germline assignment: CDR1 SNHLY and CDR2 FYNNEI. V lost 4 bases and J 13 bases, leaving 19 bases between the germline ends. The CDR3 is 13 residues long. The CDR3 DNA is TGTGCCAGCAGTGGGTCCCTTTTAGGGGGGCGCACCTTC. Its translation is CASSGSLLGGRTF.

The rearrangement joins TRBV5-1 to TRBJ2-2; D not resolved. The CDR3 has 12 residues. The V gene lost 2 bases and the J gene lost 6 bases, with 5 bases spanning the gap. Germline CDR1 is SGHRS and CDR2 is YFSETQ. This CDR3 is CASSFLPGELFF. The CDR3, as DNA: TGCGCCAGCAGCTTTCTCCCCGGGGAGCTGTTTTTT.

The chain is built from TRBV18 and TRBJ1-1; D gene unclear. The CDR3 runs 12 residues. Looked up from germline, CDR1 is KGHSH and CDR2 is LQKENI. Trimming took off 3 bases at V and 3 bases at J, with 5 bases between the two ends. Here the CDR3 DNA reads TGTGCCAGCTCACCCCGTGACACTGAAGCTTTCTTT. It yields the protein CASSPRDTEAFF.

V is TRBV9 and J is TRBJ1-3; TRBD1 aligns across 8 bases. Germline CDR1 and CDR2: SGDLS and YYNGEE. The CDR3 is 16 amino acids. V dropped 3 bases and J dropped 1; count of bases not matched to a gene: 6. CDR3 in amino acids: CASSGQGFGSGNTIYF. Here the CDR3 DNA reads TGTGCCAGCAGCGGACAGGGGTTTGGTTCTGGAAACACCATATATTTT.

The V call is TRBV27, the J call TRBJ1-2; the match to TRBD1 covers 9 bases. From germline, CDR1 is MNHEY and CDR2 SMNVEV (reference sequence). CDR3 size: 16 residues. Trimming at V came to 4 bases and at J to 7 bases, leaving 13 bases not matched to a gene. The CDR3 nucleotides are TGTGCCAGCAGTTCAAAACTCCGGGACAGGGTCTCTGGCTACACCTTC. Translation gives CASSSKLRDRVSGYTF.

This chain connects TRBV5-4 to TRBJ2-7; 9 bases match TRBD2. The CDR3 runs 16 residues. CDR1 is SGHNT, CDR2 YYREEE, per germline (reference sequence). V dropped 3 bases and J dropped 1; count of bases not matched to a gene: 8. CDR3 nucleotide sequence: TGTGCCAGCAGCTCGGGGCGGGGGGGCCGGTCCTACGAGCAGTACTTC. Its translation is CASSSGRGGRSYEQYF.

This clone was seen only a few times. V gene TRBV4-2 combines with J gene TRBJ1-2, with D possibly matching TRBD1 (6 bases). Germline CDR1 and CDR2: LGHNA and YNFKEQ. The CDR3 contains 14 residues. Trimming took 4 bases from V and 4 from J, leaving 13 bases between them. CDR3 DNA sequence: TGTGCCAGCAGCCCAGGAACAGGGACCTATGGCTACACCTTC. Protein: CASSPGTGTYGYTF.

The genes are TRBV12-1 and TRBJ2-6; TRBD1 was called by the table and not checked on the DNA. TRBV12-1 is termed a pseudogene. CDR3 length: 17 amino acids. Written as DNA, the CDR3 is TGTGCCAGCAGCTTTAGACAGGGAGGCTCTGGGGCCAACGTCCTGACTTTC. This gives the protein CASSFRQGGSGANVLTF.

This sequence joins TRBV5-6 and TRBJ1-4, with D tentatively TRBD1 (6 bases). The germline V gene has CDR1 SGHDT and CDR2 YYEEEE. V was cut by 3 bases and J by 7 bases, with 16 bases left in between. The CDR3 spans 15 residues. CDR3 amino acids: CASSSYRAFPEKLFF. In DNA form, the CDR3 reads TGTGCCAGCAGCTCATACAGGGCTTTCCCTGAAAAACTGTTTTTT.

The V gene is TRBV6-1, the J gene TRBJ1-4; 7 nucleotides match TRBD1. This CDR3 is built from 15 residues. Germline CDR1 and CDR2: MNHNS and SASEGT. Trimming cost V 2 bases and J 4 bases; bases outside gene matches: 4. The DNA of the CDR3 is TGTGCCAGCAGTGAATACAGGGGCTTTAATGAAAAACTGTTTTTT. This translates into CASSEYRGFNEKLFF.

This clone was detected once. The CDR3 here is CASSSTDGGRETQYF. Written as DNA, the CDR3 is TGCGCCAGCAGCTCTACAGACGGCGGCCGCGAGACCCAGTACTTC. V usage is TRBV5-1 and J usage is TRBJ2-5, with D hard to call. Germline CDR1 and CDR2: SGHRS and YFSETQ. The V end was cut by 3 bases, the J end by 5 bases, with 17 bases between. The CDR3 is 15 residues long.

The J gene is TRBJ1-2, the V gene TRBV28, with 8 positions matching TRBD1. Germline trimming cut 6 bases from V and 8 bases from J; bases unmatched to any gene: 14. Per the germline V gene, CDR1 is MDHEN and CDR2 is SYDVKM. The CDR3 is 15 amino acids. The CDR3 protein is CASSEGTGREHGYTF. The CDR3 nucleotides are TGTGCCAGCAGCGAAGGGACAGGTCGCGAACACGGCTACACCTTC.

This chain uses TRBV6-6 with TRBJ1-2, with D unclear. This CDR3 has 12 amino acids. The V and J ends lost 5 bases and 7 bases respectively, with 11 bases between them. The V gene's germline CDR1 is MNHNY and CDR2 SVGAGI (reference sequence). CDR3 sequence (DNA): TGTGCCAGCAGTGACAATGGAGGTGGCTACACCTTC. It yields the protein CASSDNGGGYTF.

The chain recombines TRBV28 with TRBJ1-2; 10 bases match TRBD1. In germline, CDR1 is MDHEN, CDR2 SYDVKM. The CDR3 length is 13 residues. V was clipped by 5 bases and J by 8 bases; unmatched bases: 5. The CDR3 DNA reads as TGTGCCAGCAGTCCCGGGACAGGGGACGGCTACACCTTC. Protein sequence: CASSPGTGDGYTF.